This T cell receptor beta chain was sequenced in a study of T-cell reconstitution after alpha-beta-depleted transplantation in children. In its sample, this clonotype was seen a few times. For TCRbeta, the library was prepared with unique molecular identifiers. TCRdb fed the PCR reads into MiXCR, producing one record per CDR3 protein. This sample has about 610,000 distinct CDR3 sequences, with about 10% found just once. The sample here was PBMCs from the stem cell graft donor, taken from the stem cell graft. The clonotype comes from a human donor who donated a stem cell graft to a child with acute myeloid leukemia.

DNA of the CDR3: TGTGCCAGCAGTTACTCCGGGACTGTGGCCTACGAGCAGTACTTC. Translating it yields CASSYSGTVAYEQYF. The V and J genes are TRBV7-9 and TRBJ2-7; perhaps TRBD2 as D (6 bases). The CDR3 has 15 residues. Germline CDR1 reads SEHNR; CDR2 reads FQNEAQ (reference sequence). V was pared by 6 bases and J by 2 bases, with 17 bases between.